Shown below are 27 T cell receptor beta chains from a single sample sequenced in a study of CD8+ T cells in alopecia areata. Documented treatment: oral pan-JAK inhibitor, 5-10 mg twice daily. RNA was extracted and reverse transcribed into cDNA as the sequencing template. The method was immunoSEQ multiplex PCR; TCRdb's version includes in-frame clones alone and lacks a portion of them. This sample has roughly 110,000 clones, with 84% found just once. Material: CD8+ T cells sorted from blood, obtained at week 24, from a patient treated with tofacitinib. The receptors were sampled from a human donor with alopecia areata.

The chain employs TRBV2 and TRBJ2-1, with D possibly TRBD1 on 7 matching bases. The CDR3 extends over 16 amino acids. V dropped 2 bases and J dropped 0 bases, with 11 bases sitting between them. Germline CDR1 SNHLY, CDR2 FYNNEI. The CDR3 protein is CASSESGGFSYNEQFF. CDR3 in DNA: TGTGCCAGCAGTGAATCAGGGGGGTTCTCCTACAATGAGCAGTTCTTC.

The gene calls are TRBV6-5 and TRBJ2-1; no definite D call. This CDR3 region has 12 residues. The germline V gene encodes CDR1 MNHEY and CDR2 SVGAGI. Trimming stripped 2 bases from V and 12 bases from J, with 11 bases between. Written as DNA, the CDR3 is TGTGCCAGCAGTTACCCTGTGGAGAGGCAGTTCTTC. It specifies CASSYPVERQFF.

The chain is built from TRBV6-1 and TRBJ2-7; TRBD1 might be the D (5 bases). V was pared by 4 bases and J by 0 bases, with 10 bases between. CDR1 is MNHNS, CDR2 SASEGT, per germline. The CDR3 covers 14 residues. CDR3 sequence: CASSGQRSSYEQYF. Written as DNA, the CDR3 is TGTGCCAGCAGTGGACAGAGGAGCTCCTACGAGCAGTACTTC.

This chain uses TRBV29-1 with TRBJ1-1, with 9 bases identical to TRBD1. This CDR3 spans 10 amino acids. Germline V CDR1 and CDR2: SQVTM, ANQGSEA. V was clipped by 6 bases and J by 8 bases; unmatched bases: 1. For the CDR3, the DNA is TGCAGCGTACAGGGGGCAGAAGCTTTCTTT. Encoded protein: CSVQGAEAFF.

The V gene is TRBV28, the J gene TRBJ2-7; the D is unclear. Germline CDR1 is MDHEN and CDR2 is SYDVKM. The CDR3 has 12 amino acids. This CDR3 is CGTKTSSYEQYF. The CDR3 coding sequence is TGTGGCACTAAGACGAGCTCCTACGAGCAGTACTTC. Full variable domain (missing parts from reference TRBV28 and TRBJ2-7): DVKVTQSSRYLVKRTGEKVFLECVQDMDHENMFWYRQDPGLGLRLIYFSYDVKMKEKGDIPEGYSVSREKKERFSLILESASTNQTSMYLCGTKTSSYEQYFGPGTRLTVT.

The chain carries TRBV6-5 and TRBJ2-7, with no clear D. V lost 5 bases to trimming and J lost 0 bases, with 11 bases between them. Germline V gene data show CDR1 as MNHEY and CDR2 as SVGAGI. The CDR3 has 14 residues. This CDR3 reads CASSPTDGSYEQYF. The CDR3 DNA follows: TGTGCCAGCAGTCCGACGGACGGCTCCTACGAGCAGTACTTC.

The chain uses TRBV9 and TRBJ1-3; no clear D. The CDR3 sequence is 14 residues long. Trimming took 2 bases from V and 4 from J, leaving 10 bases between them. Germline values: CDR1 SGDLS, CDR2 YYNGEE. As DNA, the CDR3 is TGTGCCAGCAGCGTTGCAGGCGAAGGAAACACCATATATTTT. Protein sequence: CASSVAGEGNTIYF.

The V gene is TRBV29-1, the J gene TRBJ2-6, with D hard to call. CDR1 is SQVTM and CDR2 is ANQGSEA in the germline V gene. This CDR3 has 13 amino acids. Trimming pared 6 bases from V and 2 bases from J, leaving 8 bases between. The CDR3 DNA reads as TGCAGCGTCGTCAATGCTGGGGCCAACGTCCTGACTTTC. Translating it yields CSVVNAGANVLTF.

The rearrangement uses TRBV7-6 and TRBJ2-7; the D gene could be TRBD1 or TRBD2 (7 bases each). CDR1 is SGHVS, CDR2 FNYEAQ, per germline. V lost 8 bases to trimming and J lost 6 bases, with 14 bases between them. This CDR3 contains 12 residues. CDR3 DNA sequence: TGTGCCAGCGGGGGGGAGGGGGCCGAGCAGTACTTC. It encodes CASGGEGAEQYF. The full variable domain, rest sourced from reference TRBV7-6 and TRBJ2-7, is GAGVSQSPRYKVTKRGQDVALRCDPISGHVSLYWYRQALGQGPEFLTYFNYEAQQDKSGLPNDRFSAERPEGSISTLTIQRTEQRDSAMYRCASGGEGAEQYFGPGTRLTVT.

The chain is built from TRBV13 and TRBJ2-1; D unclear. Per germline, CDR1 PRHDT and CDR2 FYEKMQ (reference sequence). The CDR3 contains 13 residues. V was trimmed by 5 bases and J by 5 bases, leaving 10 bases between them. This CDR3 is CASSAETHNEQFF. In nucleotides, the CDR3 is TGTGCCAGCAGCGCGGAGACCCACAATGAGCAGTTCTTC.

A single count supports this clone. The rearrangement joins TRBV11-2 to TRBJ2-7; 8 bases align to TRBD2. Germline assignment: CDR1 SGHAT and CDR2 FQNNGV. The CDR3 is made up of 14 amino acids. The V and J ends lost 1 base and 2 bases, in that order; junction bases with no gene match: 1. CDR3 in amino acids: CASSLAGGAYEQYF. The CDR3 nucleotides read TGTGCCAGCAGCTTAGCCGGGGGGGCCTACGAGCAGTACTTC.

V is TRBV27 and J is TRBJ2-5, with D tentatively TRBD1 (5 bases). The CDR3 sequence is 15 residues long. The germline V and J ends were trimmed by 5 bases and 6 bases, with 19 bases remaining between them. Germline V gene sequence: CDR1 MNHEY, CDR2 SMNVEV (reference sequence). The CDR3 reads CASSTLDGRGKTQYF. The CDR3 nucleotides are TGTGCCAGCAGTACCCTGGACGGAAGGGGAAAGACCCAGTACTTC.

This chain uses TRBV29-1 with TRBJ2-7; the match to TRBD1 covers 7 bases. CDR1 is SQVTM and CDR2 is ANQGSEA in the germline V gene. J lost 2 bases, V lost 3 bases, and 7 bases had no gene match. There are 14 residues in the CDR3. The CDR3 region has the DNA TGCAGCGTTGAGTCTAGACAGGGTGCCTACGAGCAGTACTTC. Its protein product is CSVESRQGAYEQYF.

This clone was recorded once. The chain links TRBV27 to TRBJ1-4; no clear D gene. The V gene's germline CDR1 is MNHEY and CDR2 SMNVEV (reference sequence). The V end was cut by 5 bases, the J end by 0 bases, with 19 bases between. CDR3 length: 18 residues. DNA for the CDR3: TGTGCCAGCAGTCCGATCGTACGAACGGTAACAACTAATGAAAAACTGTTTTTT. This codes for CASSPIVRTVTTNEKLFF.

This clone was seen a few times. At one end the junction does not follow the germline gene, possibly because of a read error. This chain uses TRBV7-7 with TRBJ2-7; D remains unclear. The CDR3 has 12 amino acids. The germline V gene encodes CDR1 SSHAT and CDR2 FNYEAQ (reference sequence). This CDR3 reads CASSSAPYEQYF. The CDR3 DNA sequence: TGTGCTAGCAGTTCGGCCCCCTACGAGCAGTACTTC.

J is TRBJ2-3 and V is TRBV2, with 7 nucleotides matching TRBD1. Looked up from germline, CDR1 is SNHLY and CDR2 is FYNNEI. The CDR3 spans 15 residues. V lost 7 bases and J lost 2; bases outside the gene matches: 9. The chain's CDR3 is CASTKDRPYTDTQYF. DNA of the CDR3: TGTGCCAGCACCAAGGACAGGCCGTACACAGATACGCAGTATTTT.

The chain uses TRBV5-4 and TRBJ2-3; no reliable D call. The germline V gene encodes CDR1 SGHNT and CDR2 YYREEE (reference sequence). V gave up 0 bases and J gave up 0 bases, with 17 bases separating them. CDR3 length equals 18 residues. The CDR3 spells CASSLEILPPRSTDTQYF. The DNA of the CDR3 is TGTGCCAGCAGCTTGGAGATCCTCCCGCCCCGCAGCACAGATACGCAGTATTTT.

The CDR3 DNA is TGTGCCAGCAGAAAAGGGGCCGAGCAGTACTTC. Encoded protein: CASRKGAEQYF. The chain uses TRBV6-6 and TRBJ2-7; D is possibly TRBD1 (5 bases). Trimming took off 6 bases at V and 6 bases at J, with 9 bases between the two ends. Germline V CDR1 and CDR2: MNHNY, SVGAGI (reference sequence). The CDR3 totals 11 residues.

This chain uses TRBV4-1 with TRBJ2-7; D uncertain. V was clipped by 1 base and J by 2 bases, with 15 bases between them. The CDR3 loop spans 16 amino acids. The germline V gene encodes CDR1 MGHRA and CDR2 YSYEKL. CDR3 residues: CASSQATLTSPYEQYF. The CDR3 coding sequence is TGCGCCAGCAGCCAAGCTACGCTTACCTCGCCCTACGAGCAGTACTTC.

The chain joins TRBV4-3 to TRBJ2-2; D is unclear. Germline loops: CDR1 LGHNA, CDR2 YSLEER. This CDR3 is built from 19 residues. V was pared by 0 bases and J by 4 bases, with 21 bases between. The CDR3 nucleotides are TGCGCCAGCAGCCAAGATCCATGGGGTTTACTCTATTCCACCGGGGAGCTGTTTTTT. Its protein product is CASSQDPWGLLYSTGELFF.

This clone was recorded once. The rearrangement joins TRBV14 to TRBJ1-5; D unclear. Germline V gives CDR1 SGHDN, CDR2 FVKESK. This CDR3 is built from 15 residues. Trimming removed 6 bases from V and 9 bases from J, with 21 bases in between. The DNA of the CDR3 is TGTGCCAGCAGTCGAAACCAGAGCCCCTCGGGGCCCCAGCATTTT. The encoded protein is CASSRNQSPSGPQHF.

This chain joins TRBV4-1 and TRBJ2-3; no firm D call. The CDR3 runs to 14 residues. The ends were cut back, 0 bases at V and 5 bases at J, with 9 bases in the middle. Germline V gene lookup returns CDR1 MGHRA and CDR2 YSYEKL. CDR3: CASSQEGWQDTQYF. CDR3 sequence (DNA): TGCGCCAGCAGCCAAGAGGGGTGGCAAGATACGCAGTATTTT.

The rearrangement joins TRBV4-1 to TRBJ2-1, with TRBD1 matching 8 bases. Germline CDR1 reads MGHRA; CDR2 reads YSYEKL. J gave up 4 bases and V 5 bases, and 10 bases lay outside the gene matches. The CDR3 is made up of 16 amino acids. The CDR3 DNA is TGCGCCAGCAGCAAAAGGGCAGGGGGCGCATACAATGAGCAGTTCTTC. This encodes CASSKRAGGAYNEQFF.

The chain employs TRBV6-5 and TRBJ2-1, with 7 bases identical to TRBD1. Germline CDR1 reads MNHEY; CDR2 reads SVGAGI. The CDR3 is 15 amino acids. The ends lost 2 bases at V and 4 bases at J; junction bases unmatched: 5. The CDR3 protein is CASSYGEGAYNEQFF. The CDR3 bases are TGTGCCAGCAGTTACGGAGAGGGGGCGTACAATGAGCAGTTCTTC.

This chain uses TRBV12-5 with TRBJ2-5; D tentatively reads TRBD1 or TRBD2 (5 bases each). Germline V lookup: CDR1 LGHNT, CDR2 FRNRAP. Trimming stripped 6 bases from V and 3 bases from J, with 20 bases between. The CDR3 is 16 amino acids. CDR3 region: CASGKPPGRRKETQYF. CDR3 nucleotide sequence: TGTGCTAGTGGCAAACCCCCGGGACGGAGAAAAGAGACCCAGTACTTC.

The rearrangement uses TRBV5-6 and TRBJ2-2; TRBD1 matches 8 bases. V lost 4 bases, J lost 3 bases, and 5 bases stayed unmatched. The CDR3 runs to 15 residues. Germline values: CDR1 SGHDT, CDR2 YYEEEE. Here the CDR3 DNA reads TGTGCCAGCAGCACGACAGGGGTTTACACCGGGGAGCTGTTTTTT. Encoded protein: CASSTTGVYTGELFF.

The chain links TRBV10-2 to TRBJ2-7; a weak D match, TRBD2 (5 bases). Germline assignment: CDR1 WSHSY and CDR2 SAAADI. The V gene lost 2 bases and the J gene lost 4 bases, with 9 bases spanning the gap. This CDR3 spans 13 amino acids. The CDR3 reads CASSETAGYEQYF. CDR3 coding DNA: TGCGCCAGCAGTGAGACGGCGGGTTACGAGCAGTACTTC.